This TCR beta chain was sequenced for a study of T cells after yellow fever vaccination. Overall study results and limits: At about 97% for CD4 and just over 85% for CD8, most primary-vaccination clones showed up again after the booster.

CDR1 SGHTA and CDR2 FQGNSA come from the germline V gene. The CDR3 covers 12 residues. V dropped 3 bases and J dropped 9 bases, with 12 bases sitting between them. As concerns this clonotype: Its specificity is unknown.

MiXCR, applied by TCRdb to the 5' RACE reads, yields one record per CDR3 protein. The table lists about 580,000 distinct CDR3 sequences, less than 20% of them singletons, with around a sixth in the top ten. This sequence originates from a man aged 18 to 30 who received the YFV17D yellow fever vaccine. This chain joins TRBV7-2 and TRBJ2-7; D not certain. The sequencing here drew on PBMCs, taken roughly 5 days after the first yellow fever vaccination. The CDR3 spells CASSFLVPVQYF. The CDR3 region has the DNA TGTGCCAGCAGCTTTTTAGTGCCGGTGCAGTACTTC.